This paragraph reports one T cell receptor (beta chain). Its matching antigen is unknown. This sequence may be a read error, since a much larger clone differs from it by one base. Using a constant-region primer together with ProtoScript II reverse transcriptase, TCR beta cDNA was made from around 0.55 ug of total RNA. Three rounds of nested multiplex PCR with slightly modified ARM-PCR produced TCR beta libraries. The first two PCR rounds used TRBV1-TRBV30 primers with a Cbeta primer, roughly 10 cycles each. TCRdb re-analysed the multiplex PCR reads in MiXCR, keeping a single row per CDR3 protein. This sample has just over 300,000 distinct CDR3 sequences, with roughly 60% found just once. Germline DNA was also extracted, with blood RNA taken from unsorted whole blood. This specimen belongs to a study of tumor-infiltrating lymphocytes in primary liver carcinoma. Overall study: Enrolled patients were male and female, aged 30 to 69 years. Tumor lesions were T1-T3 N0M0 and spanned about 4.2 to 11 cm.

Study observations and caveats: Tumor region pairs showed greater overlap than either tumor-adjacent or tumor-blood pairs did. Tumor samples exhibited a significantly greater top-250-clone fraction than blood samples (p = 0.039).

The germline CDR1 and CDR2 sequences are LGHNA and YNFKEQ. CDR3 length equals 16 residues. V and J are TRBV4-2 and TRBJ2-2; D remains unclear. Sequencing input: peripheral blood. This clonotype was obtained from a woman aged 30 to 39 with primary liver carcinoma and hepatitis B virus infection. This chain's CDR3 is CVSAEQRETNTGELFF. CDR3 DNA: TGTGTCAGCGCGGAGCAGCGAGAGACAAACACCGGGGAGCTGTTTTTT.